One sample yielded the 9 T cell receptor beta chains listed below, sequenced in a study of CD8+ T cells in alopecia areata. Sequencing relied on a cDNA template that was reverse transcribed from extracted RNA. Only in-frame clones appear in the TCRdb table, and some are missing; sequencing was by immunoSEQ multiplex PCR. The profile shows 75,000 to 80,000 clones, 66% of them singletons. The treatment here: oral pan-JAK inhibitor, 5-10 mg twice daily. The sample in question was CD8+ T cells sorted from blood, obtained at week 24, from a patient treated with tofacitinib. These receptors all stem from a human donor with alopecia areata.

The genes are TRBV4-1 and TRBJ2-5, with 9 nucleotides matching TRBD2. Germline CDR1 is MGHRA and CDR2 is YSYEKL. This CDR3 spans 18 amino acids. V was pared by 2 bases and J by 4 bases, with 14 bases of the junction left unmatched. The CDR3: CASSQRSAGGFFGETQYF. CDR3 sequence (DNA): TGCGCCAGCAGCCAACGGTCAGCGGGAGGATTTTTTGGAGAGACCCAGTACTTC.

The rearrangement joins TRBV6-5 to TRBJ2-3; no clear D. V was clipped by 2 bases and J by 4 bases, with 1 base between them. CDR1 MNHEY and CDR2 SVGAGI come from the germline V gene. CDR3 size: 11 residues. The CDR3: CASSYADTQYF. CDR3 in DNA: TGTGCCAGCAGTTACGCAGATACGCAGTATTTT.

The table lists this clone with a count of one. The J gene is TRBJ1-2, the V gene TRBV27; D is undetermined. This CDR3 spans 16 amino acids. V was cut by 5 bases and J by 0 bases, with 16 bases left in between. Germline CDR1 reads MNHEY; CDR2 reads SMNVEV (reference sequence). The CDR3 is CASSRLLDRANYGYTF. CDR3 nucleotides: TGTGCCAGCAGTCGACTTTTGGACCGCGCTAACTATGGCTACACCTTC.

The gene calls are TRBV27 and TRBJ1-1; the D gene is possibly TRBD1 (6 bases). V lost 5 bases and J 4 bases, leaving 14 bases between the germline ends. Germline-derived CDR1 and CDR2 are MNHEY and SMNVEV (reference sequence). This CDR3 is 14 amino acids long. In DNA, the CDR3 is TGTGCCAGCAGTCACACCGGGGGCACCACTGAAGCTTTCTTT. Protein product: CASSHTGGTTEAFF.

The CDR3 DNA reads as TGTGCCAGCAGCTCCGGGACAGGGTATGGATCCGGGGAGCTGTTTTTT. The encoded protein is CASSSGTGYGSGELFF. The chain combines TRBV7-9 with TRBJ2-2; TRBD1 matches 9 bases. The length of the CDR3 is 16 residues. With V trimmed by 4 bases and J by 6 bases, 9 bases remained unmatched. Germline loops: CDR1 SEHNR, CDR2 FQNEAQ (reference sequence).

This clone was found a few times. This chain links TRBV4-3 with TRBJ2-7; no clear D gene. The CDR3 sequence is 15 residues long. With 3 bases removed from V and 3 bases from J, the gap between germline ends came to 15 bases. The V gene's germline CDR1 is LGHNA and CDR2 YSLEER. CDR3 bases: TGCGCCAGCAGCCAGTGTCTAACTGGGTTCTACGAGCAGTACTTC. The encoded protein is CASSQCLTGFYEQYF.

The J gene is TRBJ1-1, the V gene TRBV2; no definite D call. Germline V lookup: CDR1 SNHLY, CDR2 FYNNEI. V was cut by 2 bases and J by 5 bases, with 9 bases left in between. This CDR3 comprises 13 residues. DNA of the CDR3: TGTGCCAGCAGTGAAACGGCAGCTACTGAAGCTTTCTTT. Translating it yields CASSETAATEAFF.

V usage is TRBV7-6 and J usage is TRBJ2-7, with D maybe TRBD2 (5 bases). From germline, CDR1 is SGHVS and CDR2 FNYEAQ. CDR3 length equals 13 residues. Trimming removed 3 bases from V and 2 bases from J, with 8 bases in between. The CDR3 DNA reads as TGTGCCAGCAGCTTGGGGAGCGCCTACGAGCAGTACTTC. This translates into CASSLGSAYEQYF.

This clone was picked up a small number of times. The chain joins TRBV18 to TRBJ2-1; D possibly corresponds to TRBD1 (5 bases). Trimming removed 2 bases from V and 0 bases from J, with 8 bases in between. The length of the CDR3 is 15 residues. In germline, CDR1 is KGHSH, CDR2 LQKENI. CDR3: CASSPIDSSYNEQFF. The CDR3 nucleotides are TGTGCCAGCTCACCAATCGACAGCTCCTACAATGAGCAGTTCTTC.